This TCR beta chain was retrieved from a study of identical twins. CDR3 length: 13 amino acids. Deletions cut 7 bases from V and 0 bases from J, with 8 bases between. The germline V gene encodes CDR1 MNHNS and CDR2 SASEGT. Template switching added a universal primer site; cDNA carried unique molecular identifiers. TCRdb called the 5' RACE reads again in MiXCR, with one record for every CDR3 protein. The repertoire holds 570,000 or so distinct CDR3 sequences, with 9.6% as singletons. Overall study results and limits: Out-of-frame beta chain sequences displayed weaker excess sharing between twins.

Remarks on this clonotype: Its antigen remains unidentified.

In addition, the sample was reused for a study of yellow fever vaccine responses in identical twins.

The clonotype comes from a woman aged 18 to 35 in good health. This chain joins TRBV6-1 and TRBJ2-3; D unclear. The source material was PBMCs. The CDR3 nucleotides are TGTGCCAGCAATGGACGGAGCACAGATACGCAGTATTTT. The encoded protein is CASNGRSTDTQYF.